This T cell receptor beta chain appears in the sequencing data of a study of early T cells in non-severe SARS-CoV-2 infection. Across the study: With bulk RNA from unsorted whole blood as input, sequencing yielded unpaired chains.

The library protocol tagged individual cDNA molecules with unique molecular identifiers. TCRdb re-called the 5' RACE reads through MiXCR, storing one row per CDR3 protein. Of about 110,000 distinct CDR3 sequences listed, around 10% are singletons. A remark on this clonotype: Antigen: not known.

Deletions cut 2 bases from V and 8 bases from J, with 13 bases between. This CDR3 region has 14 residues. Germline CDR1 SGHAT, CDR2 FQDESV (reference sequence). Broader study findings: VDJdb matching favored anti-spike CD8 responses, missing private and CD4 specificities.

Input material: whole blood. The origin of this receptor is an adult who was a healthcare worker with PCR-confirmed SARS-CoV-2 infection or an uninfected control (not recorded which). V is TRBV11-1 and J is TRBJ2-1; D is unclear. The CDR3 region has the DNA TGTGCCAGCAGCTTACTAGGAGTCAACGATGAGCAGTTCTTC. Amino acids: CASSLLGVNDEQFF.